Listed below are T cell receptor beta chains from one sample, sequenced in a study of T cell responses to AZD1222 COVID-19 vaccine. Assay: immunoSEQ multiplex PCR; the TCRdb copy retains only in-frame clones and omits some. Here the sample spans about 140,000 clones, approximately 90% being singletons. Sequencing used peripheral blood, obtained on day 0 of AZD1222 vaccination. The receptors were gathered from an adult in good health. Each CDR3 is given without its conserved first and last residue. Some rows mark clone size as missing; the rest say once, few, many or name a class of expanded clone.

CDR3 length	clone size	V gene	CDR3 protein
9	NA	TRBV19	ASSNGNTIY
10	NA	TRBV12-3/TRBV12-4	ASRSSLDGYT
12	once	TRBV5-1	ASSGAGAGNEQF
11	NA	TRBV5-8	ASSFQPNQPQH
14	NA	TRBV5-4	ASSAPAGSSYNEQF
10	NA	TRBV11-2	ASSLGQYGYT
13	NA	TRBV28	ASSPTGRSTDTQY
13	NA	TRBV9	ASSVVGGNTGELF
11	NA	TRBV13	ASSPTDLYEQY
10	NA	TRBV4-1	ASSQGSRGPT
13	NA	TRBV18	ASSRLEAGAETQY
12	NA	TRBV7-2	ASSQFGPPYEQY
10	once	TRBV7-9	ASSREGETQY
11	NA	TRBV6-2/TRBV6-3	ASSYGGGNEQF
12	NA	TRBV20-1	SASPTGGAYGYT
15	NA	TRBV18	ASSPLDRGAGGGPQY
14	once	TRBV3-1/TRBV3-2	ASSQLLAGFIDTQY
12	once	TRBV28	ASKPGTGHNEQY
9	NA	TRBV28	ASSSGLGYT
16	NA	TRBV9	ASSVGASGGAGINEQF
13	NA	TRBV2	AGRISGRGNTEAF
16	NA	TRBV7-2	ASSLAYAGTTFTGELF
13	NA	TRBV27	ASSPGTGGAETQY
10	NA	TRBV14	ASSFWSDTQY
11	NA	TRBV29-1	SVKTDSNQPQH
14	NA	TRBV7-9	ASRHISGTPNTEAF
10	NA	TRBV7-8	ASRPPQPEAF
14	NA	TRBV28	ASSSGQGESGNTIY
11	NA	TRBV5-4	ASSLEAGAKAF
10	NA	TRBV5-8	ASSRTGVGYT
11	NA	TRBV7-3	ASSLLPGETQY
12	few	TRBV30	AWSAPLDYNEQF
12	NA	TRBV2	ASSAGTATYEQY
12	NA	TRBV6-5	ASSRTGYQQPQH
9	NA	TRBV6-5	ASSLSHEQY
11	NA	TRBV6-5	ATTGNGANVLT
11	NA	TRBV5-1	ASSLEADEKLF
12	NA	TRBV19	ASASSGTDNEQF
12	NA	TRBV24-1	ATSDDRGLGGYT
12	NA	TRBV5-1	ASSLNPTNEKLF
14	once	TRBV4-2	ASSQAHGGRKDTQY
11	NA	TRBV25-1	ASGTSSYNEQF
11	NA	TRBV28	ASGGAPSYEQY
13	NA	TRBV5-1	ASSLGLAGAETQY
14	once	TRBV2	ASSEVWGGIPDTQY
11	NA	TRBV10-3	AISGADNQPQH
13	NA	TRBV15	ATTTGDRENSPLH
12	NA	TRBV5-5	ASSFDRSSHEQY
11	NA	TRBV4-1	ASSPGLNTEAF
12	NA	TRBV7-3	ASSPLGPGGTQY
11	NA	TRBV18	ASSPFENYEQY
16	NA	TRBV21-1	ARNPGEEGPLAKNIQY